The 10 T cell receptor beta chains given below trace back to one sample, sequenced in a study of patients and donors after allogeneic stem cell transplantation. TCRdb reprocessed the RT-PCR reads via MiXCR and lists one record per CDR3 protein. The top ten hold 6% of the sample, which has some 880,000 distinct CDR3 sequences, more than 15% seen once. Material for sequencing was blood, either unsorted or a sorted T cell fraction (not recorded which). The source is a human donor who was either an allogeneic HSCT recipient or a stem cell or donor lymphocyte infusion donor (not recorded which). It is not recorded whose cells these are; they may come from a transplant donor.

The table lists this clonotype with many counts. V and J are TRBV13 and TRBJ2-1; 8 nucleotides match TRBD2. The CDR3 has 15 residues. V was clipped by 5 bases and J by 9 bases; unmatched bases: 12. CDR1 and CDR2 (germline): PRHDT, FYEKMQ (reference sequence). The chain's CDR3 is CASSPPGGPGSEQFF. In DNA form, the CDR3 reads TGTGCCAGCAGCCCACCGGGAGGGCCTGGGAGTGAGCAGTTCTTC.

The chain couples TRBV29-1 to TRBJ1-5; D remains unclear. This CDR3 has 12 residues. Germline V gives CDR1 SQVTM, CDR2 ANQGSEA. Trimming removed 6 bases at V and 4 bases at J, with 10 bases between. The DNA of the CDR3 is TGCAGCGTCCGTCTGGGGAATCAGCCCCAGCATTTT. Its translation: CSVRLGNQPQHF.

The chain joins TRBV2 to TRBJ2-7; 8 bases fit TRBD1. CDR1 and CDR2 (germline): SNHLY, FYNNEI. J was trimmed by 3 bases and V by 9 bases; bases with no gene match: 4. This CDR3 is 12 amino acids long. DNA of the CDR3: TGTGCCAGTGGACAGGGATACTACGAGCAGTACTTC. Protein sequence: CASGQGYYEQYF.

This clonotype was recorded a few times. The chain carries TRBV29-1 and TRBJ2-1; D possibly corresponds to TRBD1 (6 bases). CDR1 and CDR2 (germline): SQVTM, ANQGSEA. V lost 3 bases, J lost 3 bases, and 15 bases lay in between. This CDR3 spans 15 amino acids. CDR3 region: CSVDLTGGGYNEQFF. CDR3 in DNA: TGCAGCGTTGATTTGACAGGAGGCGGCTACAATGAGCAGTTCTTC.

The CDR3 DNA follows: TGTGCCAGCAGCGCTGAAGGGGTGCCCTCTGGAAACACCATATATTTT. It yields the protein CASSAEGVPSGNTIYF. The J gene is TRBJ1-3, the V gene TRBV9; maybe TRBD1 (5 bases). CDR1 is SGDLS, CDR2 YYNGEE, per germline. The length of the CDR3 is 16 residues. V was clipped by 3 bases and J by 0 bases, with 13 bases between them.

About this clonotype itself: A read error may produce the germline difference seen at one junction end. This sequence joins TRBV9 and TRBJ1-2; D may be TRBD1 (5 bases). Per germline, CDR1 SGDLS and CDR2 YYNGEE. The CDR3 contains 14 residues. CDR3: CTSSAAGQSYGYTF. The CDR3 DNA is TGTACCAGCAGCGCTGCAGGGCAATCCTATGGCTACACCTTC.

This clonotype occurred many times. J is TRBJ1-1 and V is TRBV12-3 or TRBV12-4; 8 bases align to TRBD1. CDR3 length: 11 residues. V shed 8 bases, J shed 11 bases, and the junction held 7 bases outside the gene matches. The CDR3 sequence: CASGQGQDAFF. CDR3 in DNA: TGTGCCAGCGGACAGGGCCAAGATGCTTTCTTT.

This chain links TRBV7-9 with TRBJ1-1, with 7 bases identical to TRBD1. There are 12 residues in the CDR3. CDR1 is SEHNR, CDR2 FQNEAQ, per germline (reference sequence). The V gene end was trimmed by 11 bases and the J gene end by 1 base; junction bases not matched to a gene: 4. CDR3 loop: CAGRQGNTEAFF. Written as DNA, the CDR3 is TGTGCCGGTCGACAGGGGAACACTGAAGCTTTCTTT.

This clonotype was picked up many times. The chain links TRBV12-3 or TRBV12-4 to TRBJ2-1, with a weak D call TRBD1 (7 bases). The CDR3 is made up of 14 amino acids. The V end was cut by 5 bases, the J end by 8 bases, with 16 bases between. The CDR3 DNA reads TGTGCCAGCAGTCGGGGCAGGGGGGTTCATGAGCAGTTCTTC. Translation gives CASSRGRGVHEQFF.

This clonotype was detected only a few times. The chain uses TRBV6-5 and TRBJ1-2; D is unresolved. There are 15 residues in the CDR3. Trimming took off 0 bases at V and 4 bases at J, with 12 bases between the two ends. The germline V gene encodes CDR1 MNHEY and CDR2 SVGAGI. The CDR3: CASSYSAGLGYGYTF. CDR3 nucleotide sequence: TGTGCCAGCAGTTACTCTGCCGGGCTTGGCTATGGCTACACCTTC.